These T cell receptor beta chains were read from a single sample in a study of response to subunit inactivated influenza vaccine. One entry per CDR3 protein, called by TCRdb with MiXCR from the RT-PCR reads. The table records 600,000 to 700,000 distinct CDR3 sequences, 13% to 15% of them present only once. This specimen consisted of PBMCs from blood, obtained 14 to 15 days before vaccination. Source of these receptors: a man aged 45-65 years who received an inactivated influenza vaccine. The CDR3 runs from the conserved cysteine through the conserved F or W. Each record gives: V gene, D gene, CDR3 protein. The D gene is left open where the match is weak.

V: TRBV29-1
D: TRBD2
CDR3: CSVGRVTGGPNEQFF

V: TRBV7-2
D: NA
CDR3: CASSLESGIGTYEQYF

V: TRBV5-1
D: NA
CDR3: CASSFQADREQYF

V: TRBV28
D: NA
CDR3: CASSLSGTILLAKNIQYF

V: TRBV6-1
D: TRBD1
CDR3: CASSRDGTGFNEQFF

V: TRBV28
D: TRBD1
CDR3: CASRPWDRGEKLFF

V: TRBV7-9
D: NA
CDR3: CASSLAPSSYNEQFF

V: TRBV7-2
D: NA
CDR3: CASSLPGQGYEQYF

V: TRBV28
D: NA
CDR3: CASSLSGSVSSYEQYF

V: TRBV25-1
D: TRBD1
CDR3: CASRDRIYEQYF

V: TRBV18
D: NA
CDR3: CASSPGGLYNEQFF

V: TRBV7-6
D: TRBD2
CDR3: CASSFLAGGGGYTDTQYF

V: TRBV7-6
D: TRBD2
CDR3: CASSFHPSLSGISYNEQFF

V: TRBV6-2/TRBV6-3
D: NA
CDR3: CASSYATSYEQYF

V: TRBV25-1
D: NA
CDR3: CASSEPGVYGYTF

V: TRBV4-3
D: NA
CDR3: CASSQDTYSNQPQHF

V: TRBV20-1
D: NA
CDR3: CSATETVQETQYF

V: TRBV3-1
D: TRBD2
CDR3: CASSHPASGYTLSSYNEQFF

V: TRBV5-1
D: NA
CDR3: CASSLEQGVGGELFF

V: TRBV20-1
D: TRBD1
CDR3: CSARDLDRGVSEAFF

V: TRBV15
D: NA
CDR3: CATSRDSVGAREQYF

V: TRBV28
D: TRBD2
CDR3: CASSLLGLAEAGETQYF

V: TRBV12-3/TRBV12-4
D: TRBD2
CDR3: CASSASGTDTQYF

V: TRBV12-3/TRBV12-4
D: NA
CDR3: CASNRRITGELFF

V: TRBV5-5
D: NA
CDR3: CASSLRETEAFF

V: TRBV10-1
D: NA
CDR3: CASSEPTGELFF

V: TRBV7-2
D: NA
CDR3: CASSGRLSSGANVLTF

V: TRBV5-1
D: NA
CDR3: CASSPTHSAGELFF

V: TRBV12-3/TRBV12-4
D: TRBD1
CDR3: CASSSSPGTAYGYTF

V: TRBV30
D: TRBD2
CDR3: CAWGRGGGLNEQYF